The clone carrying this TCR beta chain has only a few counts. Antigen unknown. Sequenced with the Oncomine TCR Beta short-read assay was DNA taken from cultured CD4+ T cells. Genomic DNA was extracted from cultured CD4+ T cells. TCRdb re-analysed the PCR reads in MiXCR, keeping a single row per CDR3 protein. This table has about 6,100 distinct CDR3 sequences, around 48% appearing once. V was cut by 0 bases and J by 10 bases, with 13 bases left in between. The CDR3 is 15 amino acids. From germline, CDR1 is SGHDN and CDR2 FVKESK. The sample belongs to a study of vaccination and CD4 T cells after COVID-19. Treatment of the sample: approximately nine-day PBMC culture with coronavirus spike peptide pools or control peptides (ViraFEST assay). Unexposed donor CD4+ T cells predated the COVID-19 pandemic, collected 2011-2018. Peptide-pool expansion of antigen-specific T cells preceded TCR sequencing in ViraFEST.

Sequencing was done on a sample of CD4+ T cells from blood, cultured in vitro. The chain uses TRBV14 and TRBJ1-6; a possible D gene is TRBD1 (5 bases). The sequence came from a human donor in good health. The CDR3, as DNA: TGTGCCAGCAGCCAAGATCCCCAGGGACGGTCACCCCTCCACTTT. This gives the protein CASSQDPQGRSPLHF.